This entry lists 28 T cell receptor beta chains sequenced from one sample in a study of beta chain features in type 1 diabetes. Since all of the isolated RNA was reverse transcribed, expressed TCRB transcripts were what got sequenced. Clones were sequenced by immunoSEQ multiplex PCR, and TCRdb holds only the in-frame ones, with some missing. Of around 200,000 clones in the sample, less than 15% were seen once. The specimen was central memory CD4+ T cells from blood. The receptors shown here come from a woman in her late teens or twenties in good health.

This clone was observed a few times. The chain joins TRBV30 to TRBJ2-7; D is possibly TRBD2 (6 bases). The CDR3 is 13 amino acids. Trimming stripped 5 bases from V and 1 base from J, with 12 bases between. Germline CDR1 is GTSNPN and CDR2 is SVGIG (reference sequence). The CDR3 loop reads CAWGGLLSYEQYF. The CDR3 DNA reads TGTGCCTGGGGGGGACTGTTATCCTACGAGCAGTACTTC.

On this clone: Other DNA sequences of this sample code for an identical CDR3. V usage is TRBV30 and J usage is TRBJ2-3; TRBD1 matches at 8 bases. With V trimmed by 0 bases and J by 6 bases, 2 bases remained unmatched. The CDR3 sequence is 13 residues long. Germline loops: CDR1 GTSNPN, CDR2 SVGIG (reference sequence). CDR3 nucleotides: TGTGCCTGGAGTGTGCAGGGGGCGGATACGCAGTATTTT. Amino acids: CAWSVQGADTQYF.

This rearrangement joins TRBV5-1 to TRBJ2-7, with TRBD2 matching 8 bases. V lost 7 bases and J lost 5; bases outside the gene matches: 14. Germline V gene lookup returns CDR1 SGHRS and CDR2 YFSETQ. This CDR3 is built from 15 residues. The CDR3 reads CASSSLAGTGHEQYF. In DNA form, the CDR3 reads TGCGCCAGCTCCTCCTTAGCGGGAACGGGGCACGAGCAGTACTTC.

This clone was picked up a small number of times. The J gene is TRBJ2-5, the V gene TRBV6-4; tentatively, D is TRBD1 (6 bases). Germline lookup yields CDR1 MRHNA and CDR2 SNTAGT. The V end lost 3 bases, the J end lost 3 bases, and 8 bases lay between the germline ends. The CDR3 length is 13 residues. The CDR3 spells CASSEQGEETQYF. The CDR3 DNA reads TGTGCCAGCAGTGAACAGGGCGAAGAGACCCAGTACTTC.

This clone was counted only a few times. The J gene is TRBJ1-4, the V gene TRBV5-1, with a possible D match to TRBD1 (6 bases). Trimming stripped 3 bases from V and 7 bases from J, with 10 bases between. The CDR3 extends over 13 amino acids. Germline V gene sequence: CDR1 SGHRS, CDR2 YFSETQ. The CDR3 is CASSWTEGEKLFF. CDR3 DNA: TGCGCCAGCAGCTGGACAGAAGGTGAAAAACTGTTTTTT.

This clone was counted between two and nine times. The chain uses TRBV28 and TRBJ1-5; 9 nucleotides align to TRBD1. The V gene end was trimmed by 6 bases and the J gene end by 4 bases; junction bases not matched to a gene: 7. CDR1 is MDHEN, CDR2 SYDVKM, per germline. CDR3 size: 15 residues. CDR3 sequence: CASRPQGARNQPQHF. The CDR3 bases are TGTGCCAGCAGGCCACAGGGGGCGCGGAATCAGCCCCAGCATTTT. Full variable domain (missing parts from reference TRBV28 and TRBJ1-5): DVKVTQSSRYLVKRTGEKVFLECVQDMDHENMFWYRQDPGLGLRLIYFSYDVKMKEKGDIPEGYSVSREKKERFSLILESASTNQTSMYLCASRPQGARNQPQHFGDGTRLSIL.

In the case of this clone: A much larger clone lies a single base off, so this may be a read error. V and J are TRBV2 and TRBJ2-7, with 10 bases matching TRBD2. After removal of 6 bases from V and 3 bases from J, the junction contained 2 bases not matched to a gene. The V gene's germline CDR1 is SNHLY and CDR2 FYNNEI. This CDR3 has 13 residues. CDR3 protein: CASRWTSGYEQYF. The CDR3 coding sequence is TGTGCCAGCAGGTGGACTAGCGGCTACGAGCAGTACTTC.

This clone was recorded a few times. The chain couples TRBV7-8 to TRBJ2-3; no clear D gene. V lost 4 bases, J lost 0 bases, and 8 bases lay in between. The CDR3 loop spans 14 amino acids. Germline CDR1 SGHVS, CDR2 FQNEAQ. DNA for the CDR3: TGTGCCAGCAGCTCCCTCACTAGCACAGATACGCAGTATTTT. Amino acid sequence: CASSSLTSTDTQYF.

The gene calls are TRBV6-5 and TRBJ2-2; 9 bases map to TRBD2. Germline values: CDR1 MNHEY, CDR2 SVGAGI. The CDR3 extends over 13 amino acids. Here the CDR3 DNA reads TGTGCGGCCCAGCGGGAGGACACCGGGGAGCTGTTTTTT. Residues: CAAQREDTGELFF.

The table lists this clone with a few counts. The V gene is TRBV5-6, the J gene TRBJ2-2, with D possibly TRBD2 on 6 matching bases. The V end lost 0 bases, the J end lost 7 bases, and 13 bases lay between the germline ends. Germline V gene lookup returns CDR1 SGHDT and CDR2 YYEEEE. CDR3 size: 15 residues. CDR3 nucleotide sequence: TGTGCCAGCAGCTTGGGTTTTTCGGGGGTCGGGGAGCTGTTTTTT. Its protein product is CASSLGFSGVGELFF.

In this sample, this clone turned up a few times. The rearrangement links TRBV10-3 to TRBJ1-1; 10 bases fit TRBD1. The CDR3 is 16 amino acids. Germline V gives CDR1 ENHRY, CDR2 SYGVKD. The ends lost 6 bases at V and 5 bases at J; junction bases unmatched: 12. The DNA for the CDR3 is TGTGCCATCAGGCCCTCCCATGGACAGGGGGATACTGAAGCTTTCTTT. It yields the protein CAIRPSHGQGDTEAFF.

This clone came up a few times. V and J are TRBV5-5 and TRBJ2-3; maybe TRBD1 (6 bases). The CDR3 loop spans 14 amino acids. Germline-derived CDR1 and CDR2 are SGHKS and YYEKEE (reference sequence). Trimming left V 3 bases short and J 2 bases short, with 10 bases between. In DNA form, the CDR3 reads TGTGCCAGCAGCTCCGGACAGTACACAGATACGCAGTATTTT. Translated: CASSSGQYTDTQYF.

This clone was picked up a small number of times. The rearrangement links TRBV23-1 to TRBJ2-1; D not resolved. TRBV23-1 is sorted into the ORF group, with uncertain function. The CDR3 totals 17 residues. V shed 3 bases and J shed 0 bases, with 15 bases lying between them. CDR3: CASSHNYLLSSYNEQFF. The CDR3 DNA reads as TGCGCCAGCAGTCATAACTACCTCCTGAGCTCCTACAATGAGCAGTTCTTC.

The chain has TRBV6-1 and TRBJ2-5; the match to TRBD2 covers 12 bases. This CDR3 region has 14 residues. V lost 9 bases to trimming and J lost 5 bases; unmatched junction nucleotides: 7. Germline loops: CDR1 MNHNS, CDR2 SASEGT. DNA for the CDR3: TGTGCCAGTCGACTAGCGGGAGTTGGGGAGACCCAGTACTTC. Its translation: CASRLAGVGETQYF.

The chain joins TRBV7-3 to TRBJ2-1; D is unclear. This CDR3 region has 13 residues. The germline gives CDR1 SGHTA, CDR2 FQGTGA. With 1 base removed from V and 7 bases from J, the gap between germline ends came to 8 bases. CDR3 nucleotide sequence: TGTGCCAGCAGCTTAATGGGCTCAAATGAGCAGTTCTTC. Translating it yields CASSLMGSNEQFF.

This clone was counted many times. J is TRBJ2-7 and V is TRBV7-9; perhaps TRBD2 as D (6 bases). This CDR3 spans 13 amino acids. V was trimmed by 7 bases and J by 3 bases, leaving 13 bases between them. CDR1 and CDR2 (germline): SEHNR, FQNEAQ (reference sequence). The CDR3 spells CASTLDGGYEQYF. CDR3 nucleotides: TGTGCCAGCACCCTAGACGGGGGCTACGAGCAGTACTTC.

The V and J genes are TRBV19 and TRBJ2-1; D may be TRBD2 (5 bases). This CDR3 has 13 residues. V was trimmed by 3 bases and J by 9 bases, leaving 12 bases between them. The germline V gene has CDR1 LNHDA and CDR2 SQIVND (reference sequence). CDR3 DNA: TGTGCCAGTAGTATTTCGAAGAGGGCTGAGCAGTTCTTC. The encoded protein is CASSISKRAEQFF.

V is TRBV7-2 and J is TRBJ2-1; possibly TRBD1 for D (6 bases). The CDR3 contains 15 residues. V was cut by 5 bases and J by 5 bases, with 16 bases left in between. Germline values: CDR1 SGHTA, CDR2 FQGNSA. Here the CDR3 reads CASSQAGTQHNEQFF. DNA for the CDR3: TGTGCCAGCAGCCAAGCCGGGACACAACACAATGAGCAGTTCTTC. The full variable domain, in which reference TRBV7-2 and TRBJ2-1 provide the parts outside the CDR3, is GAGVSQSPSNKVTEKGKDVELRCDPISGHTALYWYRQSLGQGLEFLIYFQGNSAPDKSGLPSDRFSAERTGGSVSTLTIQRTQQEDSAVYLCASSQAGTQHNEQFFGPGTRLTVL.

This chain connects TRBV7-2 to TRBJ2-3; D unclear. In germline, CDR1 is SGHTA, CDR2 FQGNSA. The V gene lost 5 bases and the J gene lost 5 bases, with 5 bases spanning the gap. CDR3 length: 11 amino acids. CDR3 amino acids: CASSPLDTQYF. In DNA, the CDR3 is TGTGCCAGCAGCCCCTTAGATACGCAGTATTTT. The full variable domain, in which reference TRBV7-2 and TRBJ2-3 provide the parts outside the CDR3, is GAGVSQSPSNKVTEKGKDVELRCDPISGHTALYWYRQSLGQGLEFLIYFQGNSAPDKSGLPSDRFSAERTGGSVSTLTIQRTQQEDSAVYLCASSPLDTQYFGPGTRLTVL.

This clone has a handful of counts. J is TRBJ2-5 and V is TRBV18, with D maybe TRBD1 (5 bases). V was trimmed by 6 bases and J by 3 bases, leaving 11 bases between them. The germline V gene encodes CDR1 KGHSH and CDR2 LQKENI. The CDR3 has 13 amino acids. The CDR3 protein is CASSLTEKETQYF. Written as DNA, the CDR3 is TGTGCCAGCTCCCTGACAGAGAAAGAGACCCAGTACTTC. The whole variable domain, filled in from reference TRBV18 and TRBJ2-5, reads NAGVMQNPRHLVRRRGQEARLRCSPMKGHSHVYWYRQLPEEGLKFMVYLQKENIIDESGMPKERFSAEFPKEGPSILRIQQVVRGDSAAYFCASSLTEKETQYFGPGTRLLVL.

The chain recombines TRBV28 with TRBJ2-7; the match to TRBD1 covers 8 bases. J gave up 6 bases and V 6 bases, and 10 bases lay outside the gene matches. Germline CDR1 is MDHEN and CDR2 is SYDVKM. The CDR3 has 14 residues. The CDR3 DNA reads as TGTGCCAGCAGACCACAGGGGGGAGGAGGCGAGCAGTACTTC. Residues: CASRPQGGGGEQYF.

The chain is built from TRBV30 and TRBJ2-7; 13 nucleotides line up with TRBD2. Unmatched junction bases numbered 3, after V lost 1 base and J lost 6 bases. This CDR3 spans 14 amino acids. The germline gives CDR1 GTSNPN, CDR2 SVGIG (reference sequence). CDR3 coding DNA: TGTGCCTGGAGTGCCGGACTAGCGGGAGTCGAGCAGTACTTC. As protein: CAWSAGLAGVEQYF.

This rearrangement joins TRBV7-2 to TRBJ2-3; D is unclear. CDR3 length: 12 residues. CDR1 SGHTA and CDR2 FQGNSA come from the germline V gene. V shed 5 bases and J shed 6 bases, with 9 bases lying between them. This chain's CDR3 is CASSPLSDTQYF. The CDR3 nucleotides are TGTGCCAGCAGCCCCCTATCCGATACGCAGTATTTT. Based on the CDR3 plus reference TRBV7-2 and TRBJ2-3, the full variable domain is GAGVSQSPSNKVTEKGKDVELRCDPISGHTALYWYRQSLGQGLEFLIYFQGNSAPDKSGLPSDRFSAERTGGSVSTLTIQRTQQEDSAVYLCASSPLSDTQYFGPGTRLTVL.

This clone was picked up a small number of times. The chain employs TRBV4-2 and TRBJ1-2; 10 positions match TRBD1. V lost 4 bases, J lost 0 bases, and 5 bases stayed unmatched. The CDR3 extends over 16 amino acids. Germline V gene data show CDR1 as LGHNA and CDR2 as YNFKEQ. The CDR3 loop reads CASSPTGTGANYGYTF. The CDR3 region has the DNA TGTGCCAGCAGCCCAACCGGGACAGGGGCTAACTATGGCTACACCTTC.

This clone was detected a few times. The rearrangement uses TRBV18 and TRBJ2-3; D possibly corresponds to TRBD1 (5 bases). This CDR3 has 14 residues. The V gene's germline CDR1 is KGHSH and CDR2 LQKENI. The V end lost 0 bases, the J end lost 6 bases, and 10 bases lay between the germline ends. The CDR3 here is CASSPPQGVDTQYF. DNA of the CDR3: TGTGCCAGCTCACCACCCCAGGGTGTCGATACGCAGTATTTT.

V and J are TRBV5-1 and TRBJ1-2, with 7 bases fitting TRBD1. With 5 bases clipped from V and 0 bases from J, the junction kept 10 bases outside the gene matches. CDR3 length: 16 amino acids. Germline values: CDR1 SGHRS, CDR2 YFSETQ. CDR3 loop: CASRSLGQATNYGYTF. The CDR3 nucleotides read TGCGCCAGCAGGTCGCTCGGACAGGCCACTAACTATGGCTACACCTTC.

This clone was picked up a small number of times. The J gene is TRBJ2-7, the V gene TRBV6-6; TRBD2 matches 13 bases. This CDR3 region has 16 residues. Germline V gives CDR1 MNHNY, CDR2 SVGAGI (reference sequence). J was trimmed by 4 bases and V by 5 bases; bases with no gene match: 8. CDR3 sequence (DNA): TGTGCCAGCAGTACGACGACTAGCGGGAGGAAGTACGAGCAGTACTTC. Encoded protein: CASSTTTSGRKYEQYF.

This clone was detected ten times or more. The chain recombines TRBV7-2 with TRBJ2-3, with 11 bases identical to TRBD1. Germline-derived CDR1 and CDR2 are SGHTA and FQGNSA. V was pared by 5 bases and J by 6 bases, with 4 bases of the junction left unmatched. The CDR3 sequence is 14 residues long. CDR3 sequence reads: CASSTRTGGDTQYF. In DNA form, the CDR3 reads TGTGCCAGCAGCACCCGGACAGGGGGCGATACGCAGTATTTT.